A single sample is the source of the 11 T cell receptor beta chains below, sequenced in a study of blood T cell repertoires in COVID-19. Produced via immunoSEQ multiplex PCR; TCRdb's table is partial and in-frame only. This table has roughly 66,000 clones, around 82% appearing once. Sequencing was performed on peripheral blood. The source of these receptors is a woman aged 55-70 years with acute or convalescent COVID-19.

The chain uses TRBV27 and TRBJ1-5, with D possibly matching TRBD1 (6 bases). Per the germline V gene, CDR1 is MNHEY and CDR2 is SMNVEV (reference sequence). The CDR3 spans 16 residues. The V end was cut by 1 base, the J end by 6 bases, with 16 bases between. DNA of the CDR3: TGTGCCAGCAGTTTATGGGGGCAACACGAGGGTCAGCCCCAGCATTTT. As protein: CASSLWGQHEGQPQHF.

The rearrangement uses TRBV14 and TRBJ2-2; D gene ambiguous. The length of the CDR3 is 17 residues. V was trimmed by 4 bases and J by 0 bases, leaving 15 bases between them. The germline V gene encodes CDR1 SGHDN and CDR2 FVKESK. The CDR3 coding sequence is TGTGCCAGCAGCCCATTTGGAGCTGCATCGAACACCGGGGAGCTGTTTTTT. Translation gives CASSPFGAASNTGELFF.

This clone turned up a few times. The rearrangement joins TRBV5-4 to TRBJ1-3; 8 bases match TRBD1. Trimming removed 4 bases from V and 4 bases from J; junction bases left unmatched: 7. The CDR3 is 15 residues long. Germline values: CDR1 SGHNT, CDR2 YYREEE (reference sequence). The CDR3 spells CASSPGAGGGNTIYF. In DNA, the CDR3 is TGTGCCAGCAGCCCCGGGGCAGGGGGCGGAAACACCATATATTTT.

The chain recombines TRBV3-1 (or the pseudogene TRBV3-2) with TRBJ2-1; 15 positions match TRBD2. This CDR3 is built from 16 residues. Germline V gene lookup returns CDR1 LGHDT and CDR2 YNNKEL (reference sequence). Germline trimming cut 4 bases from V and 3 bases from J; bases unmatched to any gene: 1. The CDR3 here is CASSPGLAGGYNEQFF. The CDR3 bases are TGTGCCAGCAGCCCGGGACTAGCGGGGGGCTACAATGAGCAGTTCTTC.

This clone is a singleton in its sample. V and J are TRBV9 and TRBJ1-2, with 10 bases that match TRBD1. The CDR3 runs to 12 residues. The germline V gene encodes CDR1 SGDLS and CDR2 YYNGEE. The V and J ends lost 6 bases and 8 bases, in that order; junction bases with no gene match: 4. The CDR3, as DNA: TGTGCCAGCAACGACAGGGGGCGCGGCTACACCTTC. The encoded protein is CASNDRGRGYTF.

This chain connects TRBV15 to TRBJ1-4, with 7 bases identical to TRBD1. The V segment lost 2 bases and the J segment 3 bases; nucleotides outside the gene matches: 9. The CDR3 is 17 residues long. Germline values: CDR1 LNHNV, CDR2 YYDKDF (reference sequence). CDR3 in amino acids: CATSRYSLDRSNEKLFF. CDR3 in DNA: TGTGCCACCAGCAGATACTCTTTGGACAGGTCTAATGAAAAACTGTTTTTT.

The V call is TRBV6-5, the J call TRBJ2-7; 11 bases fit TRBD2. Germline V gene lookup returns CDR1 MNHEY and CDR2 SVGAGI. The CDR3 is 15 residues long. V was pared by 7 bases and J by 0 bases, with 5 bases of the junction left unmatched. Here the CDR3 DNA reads TGTGCCAGCAAGATTAGCGGGGGGGTCTCCTACGAGCAGTACTTC. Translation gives CASKISGGVSYEQYF.

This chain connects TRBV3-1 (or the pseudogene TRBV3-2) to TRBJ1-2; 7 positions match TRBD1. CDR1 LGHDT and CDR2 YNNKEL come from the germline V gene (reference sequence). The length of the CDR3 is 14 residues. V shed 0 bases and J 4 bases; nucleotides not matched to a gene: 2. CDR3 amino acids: CASSQDAGGYGYTF. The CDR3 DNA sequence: TGTGCCAGCAGCCAAGATGCAGGGGGCTATGGCTACACCTTC.

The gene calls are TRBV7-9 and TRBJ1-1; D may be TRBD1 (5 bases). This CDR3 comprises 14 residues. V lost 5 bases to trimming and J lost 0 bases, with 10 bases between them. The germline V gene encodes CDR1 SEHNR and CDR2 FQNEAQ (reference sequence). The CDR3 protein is CASSNTGMNTEAFF. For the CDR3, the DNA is TGTGCCAGCAGCAACACAGGAATGAACACTGAAGCTTTCTTT.

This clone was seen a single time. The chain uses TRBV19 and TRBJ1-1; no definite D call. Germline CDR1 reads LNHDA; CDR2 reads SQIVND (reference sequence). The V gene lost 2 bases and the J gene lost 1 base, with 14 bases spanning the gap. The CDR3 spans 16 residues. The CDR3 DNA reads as TGTGCCAGTAGTATAAGAGGGAGGGTGACGAACACTGAAGCTTTCTTT. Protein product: CASSIRGRVTNTEAFF.

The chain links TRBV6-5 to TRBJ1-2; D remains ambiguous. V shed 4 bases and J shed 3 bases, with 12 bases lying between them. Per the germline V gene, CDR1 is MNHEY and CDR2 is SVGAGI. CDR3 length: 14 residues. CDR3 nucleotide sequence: TGTGCCAGCAGTTCCTCGCGAGGCCACTATGGCTACACCTTC. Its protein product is CASSSSRGHYGYTF.